Listed here are 32 T cell receptor beta chains from one sample, sequenced in a study of T cells after yellow fever vaccination (dated by TCRdb to the late 2010s). This specimen's treatment or condition label, per the study, means: live attenuated yellow fever vaccine strain. To prepare the library, 5' RACE was applied. Sequencing instrument: Illumina HiSeq 2500. TCRdb applied fastp at Q25 and MiXCR to the public reads, then kept only in-frame beta chains. All rows with the same CDR3 protein become a single entry with the most common DNA and genes. For this sample the table gives a few hundred thousand distinct CDR3 sequences, of which around 10% were detected only once. Of the sample, roughly a sixth falls within the top ten clones. The sample in question was PBMCs, obtained on the day of the first yellow fever vaccination. Receptors were obtained from a man in his late teens or twenties who received the YFV17D yellow fever vaccine.

The J gene is TRBJ2-1, the V gene TRBV5-1; the match to TRBD2 covers 7 bases. The CDR3 extends over 15 amino acids. The V gene end was trimmed by 2 bases and the J gene end by 4 bases; junction bases not matched to a gene: 6. Germline V gene lookup returns CDR1 SGHRS and CDR2 YFSETQ. The CDR3 DNA is TGCGCCAGCAGCTTATTGGGGGGGTTGTACAATGAGCAGTTCTTC. It specifies CASSLLGGLYNEQFF.

This chain uses TRBV25-1 with TRBJ1-1; maybe TRBD1 (5 bases). The germline V and J ends were trimmed by 8 bases and 2 bases, with 15 bases remaining between them. Germline CDR1 MGHDK, CDR2 SYGVNS. This CDR3 comprises 14 residues. This chain's CDR3 is CASGERDANTEAFF. CDR3 nucleotides: TGTGCCAGCGGCGAAAGGGACGCCAACACTGAAGCTTTCTTT.

This clonotype has just a few counts. The gene calls are TRBV12-3 or TRBV12-4 and TRBJ2-7, with 8 positions matching TRBD1. This CDR3 comprises 16 residues. V was clipped by 2 bases and J by 3 bases; unmatched bases: 9. The DNA for the CDR3 is TGTGCCAGCAGTTTATTTTGGACAGGGAGGATCTACGAGCAGTACTTC. Its translation: CASSLFWTGRIYEQYF.

This chain joins TRBV12-3 or TRBV12-4 and TRBJ1-2; TRBD1 matches 9 bases. V lost 8 bases and J lost 4; bases outside the gene matches: 5. The CDR3 consists of 13 residues. CDR3 sequence: CASALGQGYGYTF. CDR3 coding DNA: TGTGCCAGCGCGCTGGGACAGGGCTATGGCTACACCTTC.

This chain connects TRBV7-2 to TRBJ2-1; D is ambiguous. V lost 5 bases to trimming and J lost 9 bases, with 11 bases between them. Per germline, CDR1 SGHTA and CDR2 FQGNSA. CDR3 size: 12 residues. Written as DNA, the CDR3 is TGTGCCAGCAGCCCACGTTGGCGTGAGCAGTTCTTC. It yields the protein CASSPRWREQFF.

The V and J genes are TRBV6-5 and TRBJ2-1, with TRBD1 matching 7 bases. Germline V gives CDR1 MNHEY, CDR2 SVGAGI. The J segment lost 10 bases and the V segment lost 4 bases, leaving 13 bases of the junction unmatched. The CDR3 consists of 15 residues. The CDR3 DNA sequence: TGTGCCAGCAGTTCGCGGAGACAGGGAGCCAGCGAGCAGTTCTTC. It yields the protein CASSSRRQGASEQFF.

The rearrangement links TRBV29-1 to TRBJ2-3; 12 positions agree with TRBD1. The J segment lost 2 bases and the V segment lost 6 bases, leaving 3 bases of the junction unmatched. The CDR3 has 14 residues. Germline V CDR1 and CDR2: SQVTM, ANQGSEA. The CDR3, as DNA: TGCAGCGTCCGGGACAGGGGGCCCACAGATACGCAGTATTTT. It codes for CSVRDRGPTDTQYF.

Only a few counts were recorded for this clonotype. The genes are TRBV18 and TRBJ2-7; D may be TRBD1 (5 bases). Trimming removed 6 bases at V and 0 bases at J, with 9 bases between. Germline CDR1 is KGHSH and CDR2 is LQKENI. This CDR3 is 13 amino acids long. The CDR3 loop reads CASSADSSYEQYV. The DNA of the CDR3 is TGTGCCAGCTCGGCTGACAGCTCCTACGAGCAGTACGTC.

Concerning this clonotype itself: A single base separates this from a much larger clone, so it may be a read error. The V call is TRBV20-1, the J call TRBJ2-7; no firm D call. Germline V gene sequence: CDR1 DFQATT, CDR2 SNEGSKA (reference sequence). The V gene lost 3 bases and the J gene lost 9 bases, with 15 bases spanning the gap. The CDR3 contains 12 residues. CDR3 bases: TGCAGTGCTAGTGAGGATCCTTTTGGGCAGTACTTC. This translates into CSASEDPFGQYF.

The chain has TRBV20-1 and TRBJ2-1; D is perhaps TRBD2 (6 bases). Germline-derived CDR1 and CDR2 are DFQATT and SNEGSKA (reference sequence). The CDR3 contains 15 residues. V was trimmed by 4 bases and J by 9 bases, leaving 22 bases between them. CDR3 in DNA: TGCAGTGCTAATCGCCGGATCCGGAACGGGGGTGAGCAGTTCTTC. Translated, it gives CSANRRIRNGGEQFF.

The DNA for the CDR3 is TGTGCCAGCAGCCGAGACAGGGACAGCGGGGAGCTGTTTTTT. This encodes CASSRDRDSGELFF. The chain carries TRBV7-7 and TRBJ2-2; 7 bases align to TRBD1. The CDR3 is made up of 14 amino acids. J lost 7 bases, V lost 5 bases, and 7 bases had no gene match. Germline-derived CDR1 and CDR2 are SSHAT and FNYEAQ (reference sequence).

This clonotype was counted only a few times. V is TRBV7-9 and J is TRBJ1-2, with 7 bases lining up with TRBD1. The germline gives CDR1 SEHNR, CDR2 FQNEAQ (reference sequence). The CDR3 loop spans 14 amino acids. The junction had 3 bases not matched to a gene; V was cut back by 1 base and J by 4 bases. CDR3: CASSLGQGRYGYTF. CDR3 sequence (DNA): TGTGCCAGCAGCTTAGGACAGGGCCGCTATGGCTACACCTTC.

The gene calls are TRBV4-2 and TRBJ1-2; D gene unclear. The CDR3 is made up of 16 amino acids. The V gene lost 0 bases and the J gene lost 3 bases, with 14 bases spanning the gap. Germline V lookup: CDR1 LGHNA, CDR2 YNFKEQ. CDR3 bases: TGTGCCAGCAGCCAAGAAATAACCACGGTCGACTATGGCTACACCTTC. This translates into CASSQEITTVDYGYTF.

The gene calls are TRBV7-7 and TRBJ2-2, with D unclear. The germline V gene encodes CDR1 SSHAT and CDR2 FNYEAQ (reference sequence). The CDR3 loop spans 16 amino acids. The V end was cut by 5 bases, the J end by 8 bases, with 21 bases between. The CDR3 DNA reads as TGTGCCAGCAGCGTCGCCCCCGCCCTCTCAGAGGGGGAGCTGTTTTTT. This codes for CASSVAPALSEGELFF.

V gene TRBV6-2 or TRBV6-3 combines with J gene TRBJ1-1; TRBD1 might be the D (6 bases). Germline V CDR1 and CDR2: MNHEY, SVGEGT. CDR3 length: 18 amino acids. V dropped 8 bases and J dropped 0 bases, with 25 bases sitting between them. This CDR3 reads CASQPHPTRTVMNTEAFF. The DNA of the CDR3 is TGTGCCAGCCAGCCTCACCCTACCAGGACAGTTATGAACACTGAAGCTTTCTTT.

The gene calls are TRBV29-1 and TRBJ2-1, with TRBD2 matching 7 bases. V dropped 6 bases and J dropped 5; count of bases not matched to a gene: 22. This CDR3 is 18 amino acids long. Germline CDR1 and CDR2: SQVTM and ANQGSEA. The CDR3 nucleotides read TGCAGCGTCGCCGCCTGGGCGGGGGTTTTATTCAACGACAATGAGCAGTTCTTC. Its translation: CSVAAWAGVLFNDNEQFF.

V is TRBV5-1 and J is TRBJ1-1; D may be TRBD1 (5 bases). Deletions cut 5 bases from V and 1 base from J, with 12 bases between. This CDR3 comprises 14 residues. The germline gives CDR1 SGHRS, CDR2 YFSETQ. DNA of the CDR3: TGCGCCAGCAGGCACGCAGGGTCGAACACTGAAGCTTTCTTT. Amino acid sequence: CASRHAGSNTEAFF.

The genes are TRBV7-9 and TRBJ2-1; the D gene is possibly TRBD1 (7 bases). The V gene lost 5 bases and the J gene lost 9 bases, with 20 bases spanning the gap. This CDR3 contains 15 residues. CDR1 SEHNR and CDR2 FQNEAQ come from the germline V gene (reference sequence). The chain's CDR3 is CASSTQTGTSAEQFF. The CDR3 nucleotides are TGTGCCAGCAGCACCCAGACAGGGACTTCGGCTGAGCAGTTCTTC.

This clonotype was seen just once. The chain couples TRBV15 to TRBJ2-5, with no clear D. CDR1 LNHNV and CDR2 YYDKDF come from the germline V gene (reference sequence). V was trimmed by 5 bases and J by 1 base, leaving 8 bases between them. The CDR3 spans 13 residues. The CDR3 DNA reads TGTGCCACCAGCGCCGGCAGCCAAGAGACCCAGTACTTC. It yields the protein CATSAGSQETQYF.

This clonotype was seen a handful of times. The V and J genes are TRBV20-1 and TRBJ1-4; D is possibly TRBD1 (6 bases). The CDR3 sequence is 13 residues long. CDR1 and CDR2 from the germline V gene are DFQATT and SNEGSKA (reference sequence). Trimming shortened V by 1 base and J by 8 bases, and 11 bases separated the two germline ends. CDR3 residues: CSARADRYEKLFF. DNA of the CDR3: TGCAGTGCTAGAGCGGACAGATACGAAAAACTGTTTTTT.

This clonotype was seen a few times. The chain joins TRBV4-1 to TRBJ2-7, with TRBD1 matching 7 bases. Germline trimming cut 3 bases from V and 0 bases from J; bases unmatched to any gene: 2. This CDR3 contains 14 residues. Germline V gene data show CDR1 as MGHRA and CDR2 as YSYEKL. The CDR3 bases are TGCGCCAGCAGCCACAACAGGGGCTCCTACGAGCAGTACTTC. This encodes CASSHNRGSYEQYF.

This clonotype appeared many times. The V gene is TRBV5-1, the J gene TRBJ1-1; D unclear. This CDR3 is built from 12 residues. Deletions cut 4 bases from V and 1 base from J, with 5 bases between. Germline V gives CDR1 SGHRS, CDR2 YFSETQ. Written as DNA, the CDR3 is TGCGCCAGCAGCCCCTCGAACACTGAAGCTTTCTTT. Amino acids: CASSPSNTEAFF.

This clonotype was seen ten or more times. This rearrangement joins TRBV7-9 to TRBJ1-1; no firm D call. CDR1 and CDR2 from the germline V gene are SEHNR and FQNEAQ (reference sequence). This CDR3 comprises 14 residues. Trimming took 0 bases from V and 1 from J, leaving 6 bases between them. The CDR3, as DNA: TGTGCCAGCAGCTTAGCTCCGGAGAACACTGAAGCTTTCTTT. Its translation: CASSLAPENTEAFF.

This clonotype has only a few counts. The chain couples TRBV4-1 to TRBJ1-1; D gene ambiguous. Trimming took off 4 bases at V and 6 bases at J, with 15 bases between the two ends. This CDR3 contains 14 residues. Germline values: CDR1 MGHRA, CDR2 YSYEKL. The CDR3 spells CASSRQALTPEAFF. DNA of the CDR3: TGCGCCAGCAGCCGGCAGGCTTTAACTCCTGAAGCTTTCTTT.

The rearrangement links TRBV3-1 to TRBJ2-3; 8 bases are shared with TRBD2. Germline V gene sequence: CDR1 LGHDT, CDR2 YNNKEL (reference sequence). V shed 3 bases and J 4 bases; nucleotides not matched to a gene: 0. The CDR3 is 13 amino acids. This CDR3 is CASSQRGADTQYF. For the CDR3, the DNA is TGTGCCAGCAGCCAGCGGGGGGCAGATACGCAGTATTTT.

This clonotype was found many times. The J gene is TRBJ1-6, the V gene TRBV4-2; D not resolved. The germline V and J ends were trimmed by 0 bases and 10 bases, with 13 bases remaining between them. The CDR3 is 15 amino acids. Germline values: CDR1 LGHNA, CDR2 YNFKEQ. CDR3 in DNA: TGTGCCAGCAGCCAAGAATATCTTAGTGTGTCACCCCTCCACTTT. Translation: CASSQEYLSVSPLHF.

This clonotype was observed a few times. This chain joins TRBV7-9 and TRBJ2-2, with D maybe TRBD1 (5 bases). The CDR3 extends over 17 amino acids. Germline loops: CDR1 SEHNR, CDR2 FQNEAQ (reference sequence). V shed 5 bases and J shed 1 base, with 17 bases lying between them. The CDR3 DNA reads as TGTGCCAGCAGCCATAAACCGCAGGGCGAGAACACCGGGGAGCTGTTTTTT. Translating gives CASSHKPQGENTGELFF.

V usage is TRBV24-1 and J usage is TRBJ2-6; D remains unclear. Trimming shortened V by 2 bases and J by 0 bases, and 7 bases separated the two germline ends. The germline V gene encodes CDR1 KGHDR and CDR2 SFDVKD. This CDR3 region has 16 residues. CDR3 sequence (DNA): TGTGCCACCAGTGATTCGAGTTTCTCTGGGGCCAACGTCCTGACTTTC. It specifies CATSDSSFSGANVLTF.

This clonotype showed up just a few times. This chain's CDR3 is CASSLMGGSDTGELFF. CDR3 nucleotides: TGTGCCAGCAGCCTCATGGGGGGGTCCGACACCGGGGAGCTGTTTTTT. This chain uses TRBV5-4 with TRBJ2-2; 7 bases are shared with TRBD2. Trimming at V came to 4 bases and at J to 3 bases, leaving 9 bases not matched to a gene. The CDR3 length is 16 residues. Germline values: CDR1 SGHNT, CDR2 YYREEE (reference sequence).

This clonotype showed up just a few times. This sequence joins TRBV29-1 and TRBJ1-2, with D unresolved. This CDR3 is 10 amino acids long. V lost 6 bases, J lost 8 bases, and 10 bases lay in between. The germline gives CDR1 SQVTM, CDR2 ANQGSEA. CDR3 coding DNA: TGCAGCGTGTTTGAGGCAGGCTACACCTTC. Its protein product is CSVFEAGYTF.

This clonotype was counted only a few times. The rearrangement links TRBV4-3 to TRBJ2-3; TRBD2 might be the D (6 bases). CDR1 is LGHNA, CDR2 YSLEER, per germline. Trimming took 1 base from V and 1 from J, leaving 15 bases between them. There are 17 residues in the CDR3. CDR3 region: CASSQGFPGDRTDTQYF. The CDR3 DNA reads TGCGCCAGCAGCCAAGGATTCCCGGGGGACCGCACAGATACGCAGTATTTT.

The gene calls are TRBV19 and TRBJ2-7; D perhaps matches TRBD2 (5 bases). The germline V gene encodes CDR1 LNHDA and CDR2 SQIVND (reference sequence). The CDR3 covers 14 residues. The V gene lost 6 bases and the J gene lost 2 bases, with 14 bases spanning the gap. CDR3 DNA sequence: TGTGCCAGTAGCGCATGGGGTAGCGCCTACGAGCAGTACTTC. This translates into CASSAWGSAYEQYF.